Listed below are T cell receptor beta chains from one sample, sequenced in a study of radiation and T cells in renal cell carcinoma. Using immunoSEQ multiplex PCR, the repertoire was profiled, and TCRdb retains in-frame clones only, with some absent. The sample yields 110,000 to 150,000 clones, nearly 90% seen once. The source was blood, collected from a patient whose treatment included radiotherapy and nephrectomy. Source of these receptors: a woman aged 45-65 years with renal cell carcinoma. Both conserved end residues are part of each CDR3. Each record gives: D gene, J gene, clone size, V gene, CDR3 DNA, CDR3 protein. D genes are given only for firm matches. Clone sizes are given selectively: once, few, many, or a class where the clone is expanded.

.,TRBJ1-6,.,TRBV19,TGTGCCAGTAGTGTCAATATGGAATCCCTCCACTTT,CASSVNMESLHF
TRBD2,TRBJ2-3,once,TRBV7-6,TGTGCCAGCAGCTTTAGCGGGGGCCAGCCAGATACGCAGTATTTT,CASSFSGGQPDTQYF
TRBD1,TRBJ2-3,.,TRBV5-4,TGTGCCAGCACCGAGGGACAGTTACTGTCCACAGATACGCAGTATTTT,CASTEGQLLSTDTQYF
.,TRBJ2-5,.,TRBV11-1,TGTGCCAGCAGCTTAGCGGGGGCCGGCCAAGAGACCCAGTACTTC,CASSLAGAGQETQYF
TRBD1,TRBJ2-5,.,TRBV29-1,TGCAGCGTTGCGGCAGGGGGCTATTCTGTTGGCAGGGAGACCCAGTACTTC,CSVAAGGYSVGRETQYF
TRBD2,TRBJ2-1,.,TRBV15,TGTGCCACCAGCAGAGCTCAACTAGCGGGGTACTACAATGAGCAGTTCTTC,CATSRAQLAGYYNEQFF
.,TRBJ1-1,.,TRBV6-5,TGTGCCAGCAGTTTAGCCGGGACTCTCCTTAACACTGAAGCTTTCTTT,CASSLAGTLLNTEAFF
.,TRBJ2-2,.,TRBV6-1,TGTGCCAGCAGTGAAGGAGGGTGGTGGGCCGGGGAGCTGTTTTTT,CASSEGGWWAGELFF
TRBD2,TRBJ2-1,once,TRBV5-1,TGCGCCAGCAGCCTAAGCGGGGGGGCCGATAATGAGCAGTTCTTC,CASSLSGGADNEQFF
TRBD2,TRBJ2-6,once,TRBV18,TGTGCCAGCTCACATCTGTCCCCCCAGGGAGCGGGGGCCCCCAGCTCTGGGGCCAACGTCCTGACTTTC,CASSHLSPQGAGAPSSGANVLTF
.,TRBJ1-5,.,TRBV6-5,TGTGCCAGCAGTCGGGTTGGGGGCAATCAGCCCCAGCATTTT,CASSRVGGNQPQHF
TRBD1,TRBJ2-7,.,TRBV7-2,TGTGCCAGCAGCTTATACGACAGGGAATATAGCTCCTACGAGCAGTACTTC,CASSLYDREYSSYEQYF
.,TRBJ2-1,.,TRBV4-3,TGCGCCAGCAGCCAAGATACAAATGAGCAGTTCTTC,CASSQDTNEQFF
.,TRBJ1-3,.,TRBV15,TGTGCCACCAGCAGAGAAATGGCGAGCTCTGGAAACACCATATATTTT,CATSREMASSGNTIYF
.,TRBJ2-2,.,TRBV9,TGTGCCAGCAGCGCGCCTTCCGGCGCCGGGGAGCTGTTTTTT,CASSAPSGAGELFF
TRBD1,TRBJ2-7,.,TRBV9,TGTGCCAGCAGCCCCGGGACAGGGTTCAACGAGCAGTACTTC,CASSPGTGFNEQYF
TRBD1,TRBJ1-5,.,TRBV6-6,TGTGCCAGCAGTTACCCCCACAGGGGGGACAATCAGCCCCAGCATTTT,CASSYPHRGDNQPQHF
.,TRBJ1-5,.,TRBV27,TGTGCCAGCAGTTTTAGGGGCGGGCCCCAGCATTTT,CASSFRGGPQHF
TRBD2,TRBJ2-3,.,TRBV4-1,TGCGCCAGCAGCCCCCTGGGGCGGGGGAACACAGATACGCAGTATTTT,CASSPLGRGNTDTQYF
.,TRBJ1-2,.,TRBV11-2,TGTGCCAGCAGCCACCGAAACTATGGCTACACCTTC,CASSHRNYGYTF
TRBD2,TRBJ2-5,.,TRBV7-2,TGTGCCAGCAGCTTATGGACGGGGGGAGAAGAGACCCAGTACTTC,CASSLWTGGEETQYF
TRBD2,TRBJ2-3,.,TRBV9,TGTGCCAGCAGCAGCGGGGCCTACTCTAGCACAGATACGCAGTATTTT,CASSSGAYSSTDTQYF
.,TRBJ1-6,.,TRBV6-5,TGTGCCAGCAGTTACACGAGGGGCAGTAATTCACCCCTCCACTTT,CASSYTRGSNSPLHF
.,TRBJ2-2,.,TRBV9,TGTGCCAGCAGCTTATGGGGGGATGTTAGTAGCGGGGAGCTGTTTTTT,CASSLWGDVSSGELFF
.,TRBJ2-5,.,TRBV19,TGTGCCAGTAGTCTTATGGCAACCATCCAAGAGACCCAGTACTTC,CASSLMATIQETQYF
TRBD2,TRBJ2-7,.,TRBV5-4,TGTGCCAGCAGCTCCGGGACTAGCGGGGACGAGCAGTACTTC,CASSSGTSGDEQYF
.,TRBJ2-3,.,TRBV20-1,TGCAGTGCCCGAAGACTAGATACGCAGTATTTT,CSARRLDTQYF
.,TRBJ1-6,.,TRBV7-9,TGTGCCAGCAGCTCGCCTAATGTGGCAGGGGATAATTCACCCCTCCACTTT,CASSSPNVAGDNSPLHF
TRBD2,TRBJ2-3,.,TRBV7-2,TGTGCCAGCAGCTTAGTTGGCGGGGGGGCCGATCGGCGTACGCAGTATTTT,CASSLVGGGADRRTQYF
TRBD1,TRBJ1-3,.,TRBV6-1,TGTGCCAGCAGTCACGCGACAGGGGCGACCACCATATATTTT,CASSHATGATTIYF
TRBD2,TRBJ2-5,.,TRBV9,TGTGCCAGCAGCGTAGGAAGGACTAGCGGCTACCAAGAGACCCAGTACTTC,CASSVGRTSGYQETQYF
TRBD2,TRBJ2-1,.,TRBV18,TGTGCCAGCTCATCTACTAGCGGGGGACCTTACAATGAGCAGTTCTTC,CASSSTSGGPYNEQFF
.,TRBJ1-2,.,TRBV6-5,TGTGCCAGCAGCATTACTTTTCATGGAAACTATGGCTACACCTTC,CASSITFHGNYGYTF
.,TRBJ2-3,.,TRBV4-3,TGCGCCAGCAGCCAAGATCGAGGACAGAGAGGCACAGATACGCGGTATTTT,CASSQDRGQRGTDTRYF
TRBD1,TRBJ1-1,.,TRBV11-1,TGTGCCAGCAGCACCCGAGGACAGGGGGCAAACACTGAAGCTTTCTTT,CASSTRGQGANTEAFF
.,TRBJ1-6,.,TRBV12-5,TGTGCTAGTGGTTTATTTGACGGTAATTCACCCCTCCACTTT,CASGLFDGNSPLHF
TRBD1,TRBJ1-5,.,TRBV6-5,TGTGCCAGCAGGAAAGGACAGGGGGCGAATCAGCCCCAGCATTTT,CASRKGQGANQPQHF
.,TRBJ2-1,once,TRBV7-2,TGTGCCAGCAGCTTTTATGGGCACTCCTACAATGAGCAGTTCTTC,CASSFYGHSYNEQFF
.,TRBJ2-2,.,TRBV7-2,TGTGCCAGCAAAATTGCTGTAAACACCGGGGAGCTGTTTTTT,CASKIAVNTGELFF
.,TRBJ2-2,.,TRBV27,TGTGCCAGCAGTTTAGGTATTTACACCGGGGAGCTGTTTTTT,CASSLGIYTGELFF
TRBD1,TRBJ1-2,.,TRBV2,TGTGCCAGCAGTTACCCGGGACAGGGTTCTAACTATGGCTACACCTTC,CASSYPGQGSNYGYTF
.,TRBJ2-3,.,TRBV5-6,TGTGCCAGCAGCCGCGCTGGGGGGCCGAGGGATACGCAGTATTTT,CASSRAGGPRDTQYF
.,TRBJ1-5,.,TRBV5-5,TGTGCCAGCTCCGTCTATAGCAATCAGCCCCAGCATTTT,CASSVYSNQPQHF
.,TRBJ1-1,.,TRBV7-9,TGTGCCAGCAGCTTAACGGCCACTGAAGCTTTCTTT,CASSLTATEAFF
.,TRBJ1-5,.,TRBV7-6,TGTGCCAGCAGCATGCCTCATCAGCCCCAGCATTTT,CASSMPHQPQHF
.,TRBJ1-3,.,TRBV6-6,TGTGCCAGCAGTTACTCGATCAGGAGTGGAAACACCATATATTTT,CASSYSIRSGNTIYF